The clone carrying this T cell receptor beta chain has ten or more counts. The antigen is unknown. Germline V gene lookup returns CDR1 MNHEY and CDR2 SMNVEV (reference sequence). V was pared by 5 bases and J by 2 bases, with 16 bases between. The CDR3 loop spans 15 amino acids. This sample is drawn from a study of T cells in Graves' hyperthyroidism and ophthalmopathy. Study background: Before any treatment, at initial diagnosis, peripheral blood was collected. Whole-study findings and limits: Appearing also in blood were most of the thyroid clonotypes expanded above 0.001.

Any patient presenting with uncontrolled infection, other autoimmune disease, pregnancy or lactation was left out. Around 10 ml fresh peripheral blood yielded the PBMCs. The TCR beta CDR3 regions underwent amplification using RNA transcripts as the source. The TCR CDR3 was amplified in a first-round RT-PCR using the HTBI primer set. Each CDR3 protein gets one entry after TCRdb re-called the multiplex PCR reads with MiXCR. The sample has more than 300,000 distinct CDR3 sequences; less than 20% are singletons. J is TRBJ2-7 and V is TRBV27, with D maybe TRBD1 (6 bases). This TCR derives from a man between 18 and 29 years old with Graves' ophthalmopathy. The sequenced sample consisted of blood. DNA for the CDR3: TGTGCCAGCAGTCCCTCTCAGGGGCGTACCTACGAGCAGTACTTC. It yields the protein CASSPSQGRTYEQYF.